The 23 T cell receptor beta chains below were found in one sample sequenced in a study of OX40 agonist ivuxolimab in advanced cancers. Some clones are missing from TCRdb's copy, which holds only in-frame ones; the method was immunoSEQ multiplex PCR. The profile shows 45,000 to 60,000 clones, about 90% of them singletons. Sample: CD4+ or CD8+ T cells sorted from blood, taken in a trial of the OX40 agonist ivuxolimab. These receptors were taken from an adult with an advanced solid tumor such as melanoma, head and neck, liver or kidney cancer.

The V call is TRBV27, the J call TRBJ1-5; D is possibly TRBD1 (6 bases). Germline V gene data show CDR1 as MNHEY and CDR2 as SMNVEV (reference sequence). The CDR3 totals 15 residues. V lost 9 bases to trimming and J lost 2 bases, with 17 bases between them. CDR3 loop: CASAPNREGNQPQHF. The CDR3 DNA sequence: TGTGCCAGTGCCCCCAACAGGGAGGGCAATCAGCCCCAGCATTTT.

The CDR3 here is CASSQLQGGTGYTF. As DNA, the CDR3 is TGTGCCAGCAGCCAACTACAGGGAGGAACTGGCTACACCTTC. The chain carries TRBV7-2 and TRBJ1-2; D may be TRBD1 (6 bases). The germline V gene encodes CDR1 SGHTA and CDR2 FQGNSA. V lost 5 bases to trimming and J lost 7 bases, with 17 bases between them. The CDR3 totals 14 residues.

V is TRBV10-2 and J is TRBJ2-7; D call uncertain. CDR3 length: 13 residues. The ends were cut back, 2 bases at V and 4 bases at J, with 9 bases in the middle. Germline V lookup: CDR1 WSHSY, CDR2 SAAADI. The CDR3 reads CASSEAGAYEQYF. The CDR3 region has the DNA TGCGCCAGCAGTGAGGCAGGCGCTTACGAGCAGTACTTC.

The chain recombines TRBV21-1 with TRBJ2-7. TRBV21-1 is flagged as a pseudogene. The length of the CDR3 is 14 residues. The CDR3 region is CASSKGKGACEQYF. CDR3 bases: TGTGCCAGCAGCAAAGGGAAGGGTGCTTGCGAGCAGTACTTC.

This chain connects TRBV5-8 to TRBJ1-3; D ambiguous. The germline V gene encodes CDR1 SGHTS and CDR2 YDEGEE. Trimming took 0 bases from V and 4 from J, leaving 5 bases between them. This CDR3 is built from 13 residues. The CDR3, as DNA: TGTGCCAGCAGCTTGGACGGGGGAAACACCATATATTTT. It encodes CASSLDGGNTIYF.

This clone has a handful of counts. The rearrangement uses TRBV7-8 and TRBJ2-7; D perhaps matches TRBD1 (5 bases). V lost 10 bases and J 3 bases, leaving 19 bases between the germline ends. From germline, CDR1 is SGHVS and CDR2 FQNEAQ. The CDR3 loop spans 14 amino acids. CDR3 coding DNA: TGTGCCACCAGATCCAGGGCGGTTGGCTACGAGCAGTACTTC. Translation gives CATRSRAVGYEQYF.

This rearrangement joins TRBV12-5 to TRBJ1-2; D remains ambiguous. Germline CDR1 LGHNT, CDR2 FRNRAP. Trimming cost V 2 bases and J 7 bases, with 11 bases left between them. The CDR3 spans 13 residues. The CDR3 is CASGLTFQPGYTF. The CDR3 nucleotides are TGTGCTAGTGGTTTGACTTTTCAGCCTGGCTACACCTTC.

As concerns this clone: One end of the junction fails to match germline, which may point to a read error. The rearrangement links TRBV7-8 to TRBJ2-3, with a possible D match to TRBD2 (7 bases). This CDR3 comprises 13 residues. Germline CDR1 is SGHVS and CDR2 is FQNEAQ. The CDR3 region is CASSPPGGGGRDF. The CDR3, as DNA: TGTGCCAGCAGTCCCCCTGGAGGGGGTGGGAGGGATTTT.

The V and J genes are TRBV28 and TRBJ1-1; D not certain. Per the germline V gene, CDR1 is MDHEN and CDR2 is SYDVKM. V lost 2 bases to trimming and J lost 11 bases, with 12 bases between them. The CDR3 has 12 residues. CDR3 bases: TGTGCCAGCAGTTTAGGCCGGAACTGGGCTTTCTTT. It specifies CASSLGRNWAFF.

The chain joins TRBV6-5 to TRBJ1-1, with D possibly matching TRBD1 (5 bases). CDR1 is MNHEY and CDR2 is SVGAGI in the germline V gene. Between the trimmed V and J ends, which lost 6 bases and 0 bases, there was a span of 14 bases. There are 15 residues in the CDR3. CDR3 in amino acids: CASRRPGQVNTEAFF. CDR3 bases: TGTGCCAGCAGGCGTCCGGGGCAGGTGAACACTGAAGCTTTCTTT.

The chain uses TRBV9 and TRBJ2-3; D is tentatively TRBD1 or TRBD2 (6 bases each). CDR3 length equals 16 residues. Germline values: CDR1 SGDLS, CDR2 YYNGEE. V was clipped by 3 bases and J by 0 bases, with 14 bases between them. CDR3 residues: CASSAGAASSTDTQYF. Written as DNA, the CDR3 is TGTGCCAGCAGCGCGGGGGCGGCCTCTAGCACAGATACGCAGTATTTT.

Here the CDR3 DNA reads TGTGCCAGCAGTTCCTGGACAGCCAACACTGAAGCTTTCTTT. Translated: CASSSWTANTEAFF. This chain joins TRBV27 and TRBJ1-1; the D gene is possibly TRBD1 (6 bases). V was pared by 4 bases and J by 2 bases, with 11 bases between. This CDR3 region has 14 residues. Germline CDR1 and CDR2: MNHEY and SMNVEV (reference sequence).

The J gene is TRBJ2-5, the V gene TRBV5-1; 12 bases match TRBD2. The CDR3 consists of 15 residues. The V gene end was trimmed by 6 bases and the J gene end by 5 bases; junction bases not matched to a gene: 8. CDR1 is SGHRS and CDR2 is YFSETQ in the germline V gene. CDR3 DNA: TGCGCCAGCAACCTAGCGGGAGGGCCAGGGGAGACCCAGTACTTC. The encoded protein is CASNLAGGPGETQYF.

The DNA for the CDR3 is TGTGCCAGCAGTTACGTTGGGACAGGGGGCTATGGCTACACCTTC. Its protein is CASSYVGTGGYGYTF. The chain links TRBV6-6 to TRBJ1-2; the match to TRBD1 covers 11 bases. The CDR3 is 15 amino acids. The V segment lost 2 bases and the J segment 4 bases; nucleotides outside the gene matches: 3. Germline CDR1 reads MNHNY; CDR2 reads SVGAGI (reference sequence).

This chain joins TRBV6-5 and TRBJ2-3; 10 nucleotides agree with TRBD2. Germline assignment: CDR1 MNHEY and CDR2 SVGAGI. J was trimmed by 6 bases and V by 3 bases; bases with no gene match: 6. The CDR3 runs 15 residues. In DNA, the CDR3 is TGTGCCAGCAGTTATAGCGGGGGGCGCCGGGATACGCAGTATTTT. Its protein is CASSYSGGRRDTQYF.

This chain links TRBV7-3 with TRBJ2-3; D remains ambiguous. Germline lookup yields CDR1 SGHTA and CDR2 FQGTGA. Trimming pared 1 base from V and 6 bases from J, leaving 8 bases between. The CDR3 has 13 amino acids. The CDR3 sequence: CASSLSPGDTQYF. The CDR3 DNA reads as TGTGCCAGCAGCTTAAGCCCTGGCGATACGCAGTATTTT.

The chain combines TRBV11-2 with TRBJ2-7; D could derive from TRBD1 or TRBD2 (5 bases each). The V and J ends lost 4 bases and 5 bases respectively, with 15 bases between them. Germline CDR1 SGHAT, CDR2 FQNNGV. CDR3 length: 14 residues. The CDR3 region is CASSSPTRDDEQYF. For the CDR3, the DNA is TGTGCCAGCAGCTCCCCGACCCGGGACGACGAGCAGTACTTC.

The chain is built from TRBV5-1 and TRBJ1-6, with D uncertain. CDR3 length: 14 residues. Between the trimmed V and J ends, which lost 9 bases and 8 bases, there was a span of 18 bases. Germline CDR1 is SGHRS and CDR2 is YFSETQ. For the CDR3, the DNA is TGCGCCACCAAGCCGGGCCCTGGCGATTCACCCCTCCACTTT. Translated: CATKPGPGDSPLHF.

The CDR3 sequence is CASSLRREQPQHF. DNA for the CDR3: TGTGCCAGCAGCCTAAGACGCGAACAGCCCCAGCATTTT. The chain carries TRBV2 and TRBJ1-5, with D uncertain. This CDR3 spans 13 amino acids. Germline V gene sequence: CDR1 SNHLY, CDR2 FYNNEI. V was shortened by 6 bases and J by 7 bases, with 13 bases between the two germline ends. The variable domain in full, with the rest retrieved from reference TRBV2 and TRBJ1-5, is EPEVTQTPSHQVTQMGQEVILRCVPISNHLYFYWYRQILGQKVEFLVSFYNNEISEKSEIFDDQFSVERPDGSNFTLKIRSTKLEDSAMYFCASSLRREQPQHFGDGTRLSIL.

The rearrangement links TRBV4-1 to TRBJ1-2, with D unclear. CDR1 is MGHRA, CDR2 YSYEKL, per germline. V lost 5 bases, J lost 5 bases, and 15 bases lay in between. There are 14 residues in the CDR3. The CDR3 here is CASSATTSGYGYTF. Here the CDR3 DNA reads TGCGCCAGCAGCGCGACAACCTCGGGGTATGGCTACACCTTC.

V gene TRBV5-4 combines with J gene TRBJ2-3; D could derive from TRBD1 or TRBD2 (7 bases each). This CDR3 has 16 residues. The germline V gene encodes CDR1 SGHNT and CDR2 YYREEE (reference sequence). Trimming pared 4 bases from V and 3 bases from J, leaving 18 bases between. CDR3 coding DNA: TGTGCCAGCAGCCGAGGGGGCGGGAGTGCGACAGATACGCAGTATTTT. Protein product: CASSRGGGSATDTQYF.

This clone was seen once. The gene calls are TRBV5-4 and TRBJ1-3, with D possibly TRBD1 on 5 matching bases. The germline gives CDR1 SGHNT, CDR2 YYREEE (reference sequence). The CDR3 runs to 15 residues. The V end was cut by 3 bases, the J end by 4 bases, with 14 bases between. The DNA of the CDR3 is TGTGCCAGCAGCTCGAAGGGCCAGGGCGGAAACACCATATATTTT. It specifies CASSSKGQGGNTIYF.

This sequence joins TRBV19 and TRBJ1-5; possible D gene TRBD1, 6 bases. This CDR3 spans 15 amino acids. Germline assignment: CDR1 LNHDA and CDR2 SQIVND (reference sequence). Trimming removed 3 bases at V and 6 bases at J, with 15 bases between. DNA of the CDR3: TGTGCCAGTAGTATTTCACAGGGAGTGGTTCAGCCCCAGCATTTT. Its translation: CASSISQGVVQPQHF.